Here is one T cell receptor (beta chain) with its context. This sample stems from a study of tissue T cells after allogeneic stem cell transplantation. Assay: immunoSEQ multiplex PCR; the TCRdb copy retains only in-frame clones and omits some. Among 7,500 to 10,000 clones listed, 60% were seen once. Germline loops: CDR1 SGHAT, CDR2 FQNNGV. This CDR3 is 17 amino acids long. The junction had 10 bases not matched to a gene; V was cut back by 0 bases and J by 9 bases. Comparators were a few non-transplant cancer patients without known GI disease. The source of this sequence is a woman aged 18-50 years with breast cancer. The chain couples TRBV11-2 to TRBJ2-1; TRBD2 agrees at 11 bases. The material sequenced was tissue from the jejunum, taken at autopsy. The CDR3 reads CASSLDSGGAWLGEQFF. The CDR3 bases are TGTGCCAGCAGCTTAGATAGCGGGGGGGCTTGGTTAGGTGAGCAGTTCTTC. Full variable domain (rest looked up from reference TRBV11-2 and TRBJ2-1): EAGVAQSPRYKIIEKRQSVAFWCNPISGHATLYWYQQILGQGPKLLIQFQNNGVVDDSQLPKDRFSAERLKGVDSTLKIQPAKLEDSAVYLCASSLDSGGAWLGEQFFGPGTRLTVL.